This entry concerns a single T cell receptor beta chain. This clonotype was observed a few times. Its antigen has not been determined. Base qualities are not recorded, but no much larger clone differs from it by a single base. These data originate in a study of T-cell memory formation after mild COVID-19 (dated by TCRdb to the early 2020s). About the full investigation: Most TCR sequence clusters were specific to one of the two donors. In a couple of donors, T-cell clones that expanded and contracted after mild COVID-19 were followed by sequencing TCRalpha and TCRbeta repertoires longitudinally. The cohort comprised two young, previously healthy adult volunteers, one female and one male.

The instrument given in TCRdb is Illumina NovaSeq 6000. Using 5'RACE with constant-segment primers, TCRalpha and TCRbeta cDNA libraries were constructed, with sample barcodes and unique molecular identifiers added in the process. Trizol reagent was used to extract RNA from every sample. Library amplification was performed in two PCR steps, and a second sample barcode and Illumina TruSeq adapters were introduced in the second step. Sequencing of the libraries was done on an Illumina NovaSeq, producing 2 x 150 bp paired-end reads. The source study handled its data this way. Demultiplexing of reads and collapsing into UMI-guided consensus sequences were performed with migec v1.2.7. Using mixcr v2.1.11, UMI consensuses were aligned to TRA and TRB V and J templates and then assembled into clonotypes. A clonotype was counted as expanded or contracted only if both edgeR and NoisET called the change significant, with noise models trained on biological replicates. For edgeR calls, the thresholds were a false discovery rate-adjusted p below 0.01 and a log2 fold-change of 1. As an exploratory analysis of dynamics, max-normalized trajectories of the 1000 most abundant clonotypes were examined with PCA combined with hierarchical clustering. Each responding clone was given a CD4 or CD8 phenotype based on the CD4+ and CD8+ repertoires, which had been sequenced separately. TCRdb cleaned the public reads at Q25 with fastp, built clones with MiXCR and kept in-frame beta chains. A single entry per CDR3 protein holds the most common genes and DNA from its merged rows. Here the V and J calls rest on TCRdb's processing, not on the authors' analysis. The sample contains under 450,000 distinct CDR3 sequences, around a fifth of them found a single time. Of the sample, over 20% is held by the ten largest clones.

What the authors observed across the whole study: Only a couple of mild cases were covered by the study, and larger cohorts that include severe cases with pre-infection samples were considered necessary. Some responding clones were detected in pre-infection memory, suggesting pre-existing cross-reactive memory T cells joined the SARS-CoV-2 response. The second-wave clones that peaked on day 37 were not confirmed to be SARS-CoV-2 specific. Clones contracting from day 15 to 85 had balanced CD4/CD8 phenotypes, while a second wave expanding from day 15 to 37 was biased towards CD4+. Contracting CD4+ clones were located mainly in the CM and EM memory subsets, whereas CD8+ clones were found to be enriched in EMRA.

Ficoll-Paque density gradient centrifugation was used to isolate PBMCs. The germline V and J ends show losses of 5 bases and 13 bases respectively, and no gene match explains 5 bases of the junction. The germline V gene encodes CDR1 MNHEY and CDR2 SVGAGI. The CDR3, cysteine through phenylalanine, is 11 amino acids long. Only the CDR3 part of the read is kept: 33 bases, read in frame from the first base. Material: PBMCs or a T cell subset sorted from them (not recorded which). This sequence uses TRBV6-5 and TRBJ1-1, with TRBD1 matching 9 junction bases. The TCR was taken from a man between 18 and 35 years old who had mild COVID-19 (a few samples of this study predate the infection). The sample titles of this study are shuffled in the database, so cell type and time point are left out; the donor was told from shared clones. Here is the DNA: TGTGCCAGCAGTAATGGACAGGGGCTTTTCTTT. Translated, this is CASSNGQGLFF.